Shown below are 8 T cell receptor beta chains from a single sample sequenced in a study of OX40 agonist ivuxolimab in advanced cancers. Libraries were built with the immunoSEQ multiplex PCR assay. The table comes from immuneACCESS by way of TCRdb, which keeps in-frame sequences with V and J called. Part of the clones is missing from these tables; in studies checked, under half for an unresolved V gene and the rest for unknown reasons. This sample lists about 8,300 clones; approximately 72% were detected once. 17% of the sample belongs to the ten largest clones. Sequences were derived from CD4+ or CD8+ T cells sorted from blood, sampled in a trial of the OX40 agonist ivuxolimab. The receptors here all came from an adult with an advanced solid tumor such as melanoma, head and neck, liver or kidney cancer.

This clone was detected only a few times. As DNA, the CDR3 is TGTGCCAGCAGCGGCTGGAACACTGAAGCTTTCTTT. Protein: CASSGWNTEAFF. The V call is TRBV7-2, the J call TRBJ1-1, with D unclear. V was trimmed by 5 bases and J by 1 base, leaving 5 bases between them. CDR3 length equals 12 residues. Germline-derived CDR1 and CDR2 are SGHTA and FQGNSA. Filled out from reference TRBV7-2 and TRBJ1-1, the complete variable domain reads GAGVSQSPSNKVTEKGKDVELRCDPISGHTALYWYRQSLGQGLEFLIYFQGNSAPDKSGLPSDRFSAERTGGSVSTLTIQRTQQEDSAVYLCASSGWNTEAFFGQGTRLTVV.

This clone has only a few counts. The V and J genes are TRBV27 and TRBJ1-1; TRBD1 might be the D (5 bases). V lost 0 bases to trimming and J lost 1 base, with 15 bases between them. Germline CDR1 MNHEY, CDR2 SMNVEV (reference sequence). The CDR3 is 17 residues long. The CDR3 here is CASSLSAPTTENTEAFF. CDR3 in DNA: TGTGCCAGCAGTTTATCTGCCCCTACGACAGAGAACACTGAAGCTTTCTTT.

This rearrangement joins TRBV7-9 to TRBJ2-3, with D unresolved. V was clipped by 6 bases and J by 6 bases, with 31 bases between them. Looked up from germline, CDR1 is SEHNR and CDR2 is FQNEAQ (reference sequence). CDR3 length: 19 amino acids. CDR3 loop: CASRTRPQPESSSDDTQYF. In nucleotides, the CDR3 is TGTGCCAGCAGAACCCGACCCCAGCCCGAATCATCGAGCGACGATACGCAGTATTTT.

The count of this clone is one. V gene TRBV27 combines with J gene TRBJ2-3; D could derive from TRBD1 or TRBD2 (5 bases each). Germline CDR1 is MNHEY and CDR2 is SMNVEV (reference sequence). This CDR3 spans 15 amino acids. V was cut by 3 bases and J by 5 bases, with 15 bases left in between. Here the CDR3 DNA reads TGTGCCAGCAGTTTGGACTCTGGGGCACAAGATACGCAGTATTTT. This sequence encodes CASSLDSGAQDTQYF.

The gene calls are TRBV9 and TRBJ2-1; 8 nucleotides agree with TRBD1. This CDR3 is 15 amino acids long. Germline V gives CDR1 SGDLS, CDR2 YYNGEE. V was pared by 1 base and J by 5 bases, with 5 bases of the junction left unmatched. CDR3 DNA sequence: TGTGCCAGCAGCGTATCGGGACAGGACAACAATGAGCAGTTCTTC. Translation: CASSVSGQDNNEQFF.

This chain connects TRBV4-3 to TRBJ1-5; 7 positions match TRBD1. The CDR3 extends over 14 amino acids. Germline V gives CDR1 LGHNA, CDR2 YSLEER. Losses at the gene ends were 4 bases for V and 2 bases for J; bases not matched to a gene: 2. The CDR3 here is CASSLDRGNQPQHF. CDR3 bases: TGCGCCAGCAGCCTCGACAGGGGCAATCAGCCCCAGCATTTT.

The V gene is TRBV30, the J gene TRBJ2-2; D call uncertain. Germline-derived CDR1 and CDR2 are GTSNPN and SVGIG (reference sequence). The CDR3 covers 13 residues. V shed 4 bases and J shed 0 bases, with 6 bases lying between them. The CDR3 DNA is TGTGCCTGGATATACGCGAACACCGGGGAGCTGTTTTTT. Translated: CAWIYANTGELFF.

This clone turned up a few times. The chain recombines TRBV4-2 with TRBJ2-1; no definite D call. Germline values: CDR1 LGHNA, CDR2 YNFKEQ. This CDR3 region has 18 residues. Trimming removed 2 bases at V and 5 bases at J, with 22 bases between. CDR3 amino acids: CASSQTDSPGRPNNEQFF. The CDR3 bases are TGTGCCAGCAGCCAAACCGACTCCCCCGGTCGGCCCAACAATGAGCAGTTCTTC.